These 32 T cell receptor beta chains were sequenced from one sample in a study of blood T cell repertoires in COVID-19. The data were produced by immunoSEQ multiplex PCR, yet TCRdb's version contains in-frame clones alone and is incomplete. The data hold hundreds of thousands of clones, with around 87% observed a single time. The source material was PBMCs or T cells enriched from blood (not recorded which). These receptor sequences come from a young woman who had recovered from COVID-19.

This sequence joins TRBV11-2 and TRBJ2-7; the D gene is possibly TRBD2 (6 bases). Germline CDR1 SGHAT, CDR2 FQNNGV. Trimming removed 8 bases from V and 12 bases from J, with 17 bases in between. The CDR3 totals 11 residues. The CDR3 loop reads CASARGQIRYF. The CDR3 nucleotides read TGTGCCAGCGCGCGGGGTCAGATTAGGTACTTC.

The sample holds many counts of this clone. V and J are TRBV11-2 and TRBJ1-1; D ambiguous. The CDR3 is 14 amino acids. Trimming removed 5 bases at V and 1 base at J, with 11 bases between. CDR1 is SGHAT, CDR2 FQNNGV, per germline. The DNA for the CDR3 is TGTGCCAGCAGCCCCACCGCGGGGAACACTGAAGCTTTCTTT. This gives the protein CASSPTAGNTEAFF.

The chain couples TRBV5-1 to TRBJ1-6; TRBD1 matches 7 bases. V lost 0 bases and J lost 7; bases outside the gene matches: 4. The germline CDR1 and CDR2 sequences are SGHRS and YFSETQ. The CDR3 has 15 amino acids. Here the CDR3 reads CASSLAARGNSPLHF. The CDR3 nucleotides read TGCGCCAGCAGCTTGGCGGCCAGGGGGAATTCACCCCTCCACTTT.

The gene calls are TRBV6-1 and TRBJ2-5; tentatively, D is TRBD1 (5 bases). Germline V lookup: CDR1 MNHNS, CDR2 SASEGT. The CDR3 spans 17 residues. The ends were cut back, 2 bases at V and 1 base at J, with 17 bases in the middle. The CDR3 here is CASSEPLWQGGQETQYF. DNA for the CDR3: TGTGCCAGCAGTGAACCCCTGTGGCAGGGTGGCCAAGAGACCCAGTACTTC.

The chain employs TRBV7-8 and TRBJ1-1; 8 bases match TRBD1. The V segment lost 8 bases and the J segment 2 bases; nucleotides outside the gene matches: 7. Germline CDR1 reads SGHVS; CDR2 reads FQNEAQ. CDR3 length: 14 amino acids. CDR3 DNA: TGTGCCAGCTCCGGGGACAGGTTAAACACTGAAGCTTTCTTT. Translation gives CASSGDRLNTEAFF.

The chain combines TRBV7-9 with TRBJ2-3; D perhaps matches TRBD2 (6 bases). The V end lost 7 bases, the J end lost 2 bases, and 16 bases lay between the germline ends. Germline-derived CDR1 and CDR2 are SEHNR and FQNEAQ (reference sequence). The CDR3 contains 15 residues. The CDR3 sequence: CASNPAGIDTDTQYF. CDR3 in DNA: TGTGCCAGCAACCCCGCGGGGATCGACACAGATACGCAGTATTTT.

This chain connects TRBV10-2 to TRBJ2-3, with D possibly TRBD2 on 6 matching bases. Trimming removed 6 bases at V and 3 bases at J, with 13 bases between. The CDR3 consists of 14 residues. The germline CDR1 and CDR2 sequences are WSHSY and SAAADI. In nucleotides, the CDR3 is TGCGCCAGCAGGGGGGGTCCTAGGACAGATACGCAGTATTTT. Translation gives CASRGGPRTDTQYF.

This clone was picked up one time. J is TRBJ1-2 and V is TRBV7-9, with a tentative D call TRBD1 (6 bases). CDR1 is SEHNR, CDR2 FQNEAQ, per germline (reference sequence). V lost 1 base, J lost 4 bases, and 19 bases lay in between. The CDR3 has 17 residues. The CDR3 nucleotides read TGTGCCAGCAGCTTAGTTGTGGGCCCAGCAGGGGTCTATGGCTACACCTTC. This gives the protein CASSLVVGPAGVYGYTF.

The rearrangement uses TRBV6-1 and TRBJ2-7; D is possibly TRBD1 (6 bases). Trimming left V 3 bases short and J 3 bases short, with 9 bases between. Germline values: CDR1 MNHNS, CDR2 SASEGT. The CDR3 is 13 residues long. The CDR3 sequence is CASSEDRRYEQYF. As DNA, the CDR3 is TGTGCCAGCAGTGAGGACAGACGCTACGAGCAGTACTTC.

The V and J genes are TRBV7-9 and TRBJ1-2; weak D call: TRBD1 (6 bases). Trimming pared 5 bases from V and 6 bases from J, leaving 13 bases between. The CDR3 runs to 13 residues. Germline CDR1 SEHNR, CDR2 FQNEAQ (reference sequence). The CDR3 DNA is TGTGCCAGCAGCAACCGGGACACCGATGGCTACACCTTC. Translated: CASSNRDTDGYTF.

The chain recombines TRBV7-9 with TRBJ1-3; possible D gene TRBD1, 5 bases. V was clipped by 5 bases and J by 4 bases, with 15 bases between them. The germline CDR1 and CDR2 sequences are SEHNR and FQNEAQ (reference sequence). This CDR3 is built from 15 residues. The CDR3 nucleotides read TGTGCCAGCAGCCCTGCGGGGCAGTCGGGAAACACCATATATTTT. Amino acid sequence: CASSPAGQSGNTIYF.

V is TRBV5-8 and J is TRBJ2-6; 8 bases map to TRBD1. Trimming removed 4 bases from V and 4 bases from J; junction bases left unmatched: 4. CDR3 length: 15 residues. Germline-derived CDR1 and CDR2 are SGHTS and YDEGEE. The CDR3 DNA reads as TGTGCCAGCAGCAAGGACAGGGCCGGGGCCAACGTCCTGACTTTC. Its translation: CASSKDRAGANVLTF.

J is TRBJ2-2 and V is TRBV7-8; D may be TRBD2 (5 bases). Trimming pared 0 bases from V and 4 bases from J, leaving 12 bases between. The CDR3 has 16 amino acids. Germline loops: CDR1 SGHVS, CDR2 FQNEAQ. The CDR3: CASSLATAEGTGELFF. The CDR3 DNA is TGTGCCAGCAGCTTAGCGACTGCCGAGGGCACCGGGGAGCTGTTTTTT.

The chain carries TRBV10-1 and TRBJ1-5; the D gene is possibly TRBD1 (6 bases). V was clipped by 7 bases and J by 5 bases, with 9 bases between them. The CDR3 is 12 residues long. Germline CDR1 reads WNHNN; CDR2 reads SYGVQD (reference sequence). CDR3 amino acids: CASTQGHQPQHF. Written as DNA, the CDR3 is TGCGCCAGCACACAGGGCCATCAGCCCCAGCATTTT.

This chain uses TRBV30 with TRBJ1-6, with D tentatively TRBD1 (6 bases). Trimming removed 0 bases at V and 9 bases at J, with 9 bases between. CDR1 is GTSNPN and CDR2 is SVGIG in the germline V gene (reference sequence). This CDR3 spans 13 amino acids. DNA of the CDR3: TGTGCCTGGAGTGTACAGGGTAGTTCACCCCTCCACTTT. It yields the protein CAWSVQGSSPLHF.

The rearrangement uses TRBV19 and TRBJ2-7; D unresolved. CDR3 size: 14 residues. V was trimmed by 5 bases and J by 0 bases, leaving 11 bases between them. Germline lookup yields CDR1 LNHDA and CDR2 SQIVND (reference sequence). CDR3 nucleotides: TGTGCCAGTAGTTGGGCCGTAGGCTCCTACGAGCAGTACTTC. Translation gives CASSWAVGSYEQYF.

This clone is a singleton in its sample. CDR3 residues: CASSLQGYEQYF. The CDR3 bases are TGTGCCAGCAGCCTACAGGGGTACGAGCAGTACTTC. The rearrangement joins TRBV6-2 or TRBV6-3 to TRBJ2-7, with TRBD1 matching over 7 bases. From germline, CDR1 is MNHEY and CDR2 SVGEGT. Trimming removed 6 bases from V and 4 bases from J; junction bases left unmatched: 3. CDR3 length equals 12 residues.

The sample holds one count of this clone. The rearrangement uses TRBV6-5 and TRBJ1-5; perhaps TRBD1 as D (6 bases). V was clipped by 8 bases and J by 6 bases, with 14 bases between them. Germline CDR1 and CDR2: MNHEY and SVGAGI. The CDR3 covers 13 residues. CDR3 sequence (DNA): TGTGCCAGCTCCGAACAGGGAACTCAGCCCCAGCATTTT. Translated: CASSEQGTQPQHF.

The chain combines TRBV11-1 with TRBJ1-2; no firm D call. Germline loops: CDR1 SGHAT, CDR2 FQDESV (reference sequence). CDR3 length equals 13 residues. V shed 3 bases and J shed 5 bases, with 10 bases lying between them. The DNA for the CDR3 is TGTGCCAGCAGCTTCAACAGTATTTATGGCTACACCTTC. Protein product: CASSFNSIYGYTF.

The rearrangement joins TRBV19 to TRBJ2-3, with a weak D call TRBD1 (5 bases). The CDR3 contains 14 residues. V shed 7 bases and J shed 6 bases, with 17 bases lying between them. The germline CDR1 and CDR2 sequences are LNHDA and SQIVND (reference sequence). The DNA for the CDR3 is TGTGCCAGTAAGAAAGGGGCCTACACTGATACGCAGTATTTT. Translated: CASKKGAYTDTQYF. Full variable domain (missing parts from reference TRBV19 and TRBJ2-3): DGGITQSPKYLFRKEGQNVTLSCEQNLNHDAMYWYRQDPGQGLRLIYYSQIVNDFQKGDIAEGYSVSREKKESFPLTVTSAQKNPTAFYLCASKKGAYTDTQYFGPGTRLTVL.

The chain joins TRBV6-1 to TRBJ1-5, with no clear D. Germline assignment: CDR1 MNHNS and CDR2 SASEGT. V gave up 0 bases and J gave up 11 bases, with 14 bases separating them. The CDR3 runs to 14 residues. The CDR3 DNA is TGTGCCAGCAGTGAAGCCCGGGGAGTGGGAGCCCAGCATTTT. Protein sequence: CASSEARGVGAQHF.

V usage is TRBV3-1 (or the pseudogene TRBV3-2) and J usage is TRBJ2-3, with 8 nucleotides matching TRBD2. This CDR3 is 16 amino acids long. The germline CDR1 and CDR2 sequences are LGHDT and YNNKEL (reference sequence). The V segment lost 0 bases and the J segment 2 bases; nucleotides outside the gene matches: 4. Here the CDR3 DNA reads TGTGCCAGCAGCCAAGATGTCGGGGGGGCCACAGATACGCAGTATTTT. As protein: CASSQDVGGATDTQYF.

This sequence joins TRBV12-3 or TRBV12-4 and TRBJ2-5; 7 bases line up with TRBD2. This CDR3 region has 12 residues. V dropped 3 bases and J dropped 5; count of bases not matched to a gene: 0. CDR3 in amino acids: CASSFGGETQYF. The CDR3 nucleotides read TGTGCCAGCAGTTTCGGGGGGGAGACCCAGTACTTC.

This clone showed up many times. V is TRBV27 and J is TRBJ1-1, with 7 nucleotides matching TRBD1. The length of the CDR3 is 17 residues. The J segment lost 4 bases and the V segment lost 6 bases, leaving 17 bases of the junction unmatched. CDR1 is MNHEY and CDR2 is SMNVEV in the germline V gene (reference sequence). CDR3 loop: CASSPLPSLRQGTEAFF. CDR3 DNA: TGTGCCAGCAGCCCCTTGCCCTCTTTAAGACAGGGCACTGAAGCTTTCTTT.

The chain employs TRBV2 and TRBJ2-3, with 8 bases that match TRBD1. Losses at the gene ends were 5 bases for V and 6 bases for J; bases not matched to a gene: 4. Germline-derived CDR1 and CDR2 are SNHLY and FYNNEI. This CDR3 comprises 13 residues. The CDR3, as DNA: TGTGCCAGCAGTCGGACAGGGATGGATACGCAGTATTTT. It translates to CASSRTGMDTQYF.

J is TRBJ2-1 and V is TRBV3-1 (or the pseudogene TRBV3-2), with 10 bases identical to TRBD2. With V trimmed by 5 bases and J by 6 bases, 19 bases remained unmatched. Germline-derived CDR1 and CDR2 are LGHDT and YNNKEL (reference sequence). The CDR3 extends over 19 amino acids. CDR3 region: CASSGDTRIASGGSNEQFF. CDR3 DNA sequence: TGTGCCAGCAGCGGGGACACGAGAATTGCTAGCGGGGGAAGCAATGAGCAGTTCTTC.

Concerning this clone: Other DNA sequences from this sample encode an identical CDR3 as well. This chain connects TRBV12-3 or TRBV12-4 to TRBJ2-7; D is possibly TRBD2 (5 bases). This CDR3 region has 13 residues. Trimming pared 3 bases from V and 1 base from J, leaving 7 bases between. The CDR3 DNA sequence: TGTGCCAGCAGTTTGGACTCTTCCTACGAGCAGTACTTC. Protein sequence: CASSLDSSYEQYF.

The chain uses TRBV10-2 and TRBJ1-1; the match to TRBD1 covers 8 bases. V shed 6 bases and J 1 base; nucleotides not matched to a gene: 10. This CDR3 has 16 amino acids. Germline CDR1 and CDR2: WSHSY and SAAADI. In nucleotides, the CDR3 is TGCGCCAGCAGAGACGCGGACAGGGTTACGAACACTGAAGCTTTCTTT. It yields the protein CASRDADRVTNTEAFF.

This CDR3 reads CASSLGGQGGETQYF. The CDR3 DNA is TGTGCCAGCAGCTTGGGGGGACAGGGCGGGGAGACCCAGTACTTC. The chain links TRBV5-6 to TRBJ2-5; 9 bases are a match to TRBD1. The trim removed 0 bases at V and 5 bases at J, leaving 5 bases unmatched. This CDR3 is built from 15 residues. The V gene's germline CDR1 is SGHDT and CDR2 YYEEEE.

The chain employs TRBV5-4 and TRBJ1-2, with 11 nucleotides matching TRBD1. Germline lookup yields CDR1 SGHNT and CDR2 YYREEE (reference sequence). V trimming: 1 base; J trimming: 4 bases; junction bases outside the gene matches: 12. The CDR3 is 18 residues long. DNA for the CDR3: TGTGCCAGCAGCTTGCCCCCGGGACAGGGGGATTCCTCCTATGGCTACACCTTC. Translating gives CASSLPPGQGDSSYGYTF.

The V and J genes are TRBV19 and TRBJ1-6; D gene uncertain. This CDR3 has 12 residues. V was shortened by 6 bases and J by 7 bases, with 7 bases between the two germline ends. Per germline, CDR1 LNHDA and CDR2 SQIVND (reference sequence). CDR3 DNA: TGTGCCAGTAGCCTCTTAAATTCACCCCTCCACTTT. Encoded protein: CASSLLNSPLHF.

This chain joins TRBV12-3 or TRBV12-4 and TRBJ2-4; D gene ambiguous. Trimming took 10 bases from V and 0 from J, leaving 7 bases between them. The CDR3 spans 12 residues. For the CDR3, the DNA is TGTGCCACACAGTTAGCCAAAAACATTCAGTACTTC. Amino acids: CATQLAKNIQYF.